This entry features one T cell receptor beta chain sequence. The data stem from a study of blood T cell repertoires in COVID-19. The wider study: Collection of acute and convalescent COVID-19 samples took place in the United States, Italy and Spain. T cells, B-cell-depleted T cells, or PBMCs supplied cDNA or gDNA.

Original analysis: Amplification of reference gene primers was used by the study to estimate nucleated cell counts. Profiled with immunoSEQ multiplex PCR; TCRdb holds only in-frame clones, not every one. That table furnishes V, J and clone size, whereas the DNA furnished D and trimming. This table holds 40,000 or so clones, 75% to 85% found once. This clonotype was obtained from a human donor in a cohort sampled during active COVID-19. Material: peripheral blood.

DNA of the CDR3: TGTGCCAGCGGGAAAGCGGGAGGGCCCCACAATGAGCAGTTCTTC. Translated: CASGKAGGPHNEQFF. The rearrangement uses TRBV27 and TRBJ2-1; 10 bases align to TRBD2. The CDR3 totals 15 residues. Germline CDR1 and CDR2: MNHEY and SMNVEV (reference sequence). The junction had 9 bases not matched to a gene; V was cut back by 8 bases and J by 5 bases.